Here is one T cell receptor beta chain with its context. The sample belongs to a study of OX40 agonist ivuxolimab in advanced cancers. J was trimmed by 3 bases and V by 4 bases; bases with no gene match: 7. Germline-derived CDR1 and CDR2 are SGHVS and FNYEAQ. CDR3 length: 15 residues. The table came from immunoSEQ multiplex PCR; TCRdb's copy has only in-frame clones and leaves some out. This table has over 30,000 clones, 65% to 75% appearing once. The material was CD4+ or CD8+ T cells sorted from blood, obtained in a trial of the OX40 agonist ivuxolimab. The receptor was isolated from an adult with an advanced solid tumor such as melanoma, head and neck, liver or kidney cancer. The chain has TRBV7-6 and TRBJ2-7; 9 nucleotides align to TRBD2. The CDR3 sequence is CASSSLAGENYEQYF. The CDR3 DNA sequence: TGTGCCAGCAGCTCCTTAGCGGGGGAGAACTACGAGCAGTACTTC.